Below, 9 T cell receptor beta chains from the same sample are listed, as sequenced in a study of beta chain features in type 1 diabetes. Isolated RNA was reverse transcribed in full, so expressed TCRB transcripts were sequenced. Only in-frame clones appear in the TCRdb table, and some are missing; sequencing was by immunoSEQ multiplex PCR. The table includes more than 60,000 clones, roughly 60% detected once. The material sequenced was Tregs from blood. These receptors all stem from a woman between 18 and 29 years old in good health.

The chain joins TRBV6-6 to TRBJ1-2, with 8 bases lining up with TRBD1. Germline V gene sequence: CDR1 MNHNY, CDR2 SVGAGI (reference sequence). The CDR3 covers 13 residues. V trimming: 7 bases; J trimming: 4 bases; junction bases outside the gene matches: 5. Here the CDR3 DNA reads TGTGCCAGCATGACAGGGGCATTCTATGGCTACACCTTC. Residues: CASMTGAFYGYTF.

A few counts support this clone. The chain has TRBV7-9 and TRBJ2-1; 11 nucleotides align to TRBD2. V lost 5 bases, J lost 4 bases, and 4 bases stayed unmatched. CDR3 length equals 15 residues. Germline values: CDR1 SEHNR, CDR2 FQNEAQ (reference sequence). CDR3 sequence: CASSQGLAVYNEQFF. CDR3 nucleotide sequence: TGTGCCAGCAGCCAGGGACTAGCGGTTTACAATGAGCAGTTCTTC.

V gene TRBV19 combines with J gene TRBJ1-5, with a tentative D call TRBD1 (5 bases). V was cut by 5 bases and J by 6 bases, with 11 bases left in between. Germline values: CDR1 LNHDA, CDR2 SQIVND (reference sequence). The CDR3 runs to 13 residues. The DNA of the CDR3 is TGTGCCAGTAGTGGCGGGGGTCGTCAGCCCCAGCATTTT. Translated, it gives CASSGGGRQPQHF. Supplemented by reference TRBV19 and TRBJ1-5, the full variable domain reads DGGITQSPKYLFRKEGQNVTLSCEQNLNHDAMYWYRQDPGQGLRLIYYSQIVNDFQKGDIAEGYSVSREKKESFPLTVTSAQKNPTAFYLCASSGGGRQPQHFGDGTRLSIL.

This chain joins TRBV5-1 and TRBJ1-4; D remains ambiguous. Trimming pared 0 bases from V and 8 bases from J, leaving 14 bases between. In germline, CDR1 is SGHRS, CDR2 YFSETQ. This CDR3 is 15 amino acids long. The CDR3 reads CASSLAGETREKLFF. The DNA for the CDR3 is TGCGCCAGCAGCTTGGCCGGGGAGACAAGGGAAAAACTGTTTTTT.

This chain connects TRBV4-3 to TRBJ2-2; 10 nucleotides agree with TRBD1. Trimming removed 2 bases from V and 7 bases from J; junction bases left unmatched: 4. The germline gives CDR1 LGHNA, CDR2 YSLEER. This CDR3 comprises 15 residues. The CDR3 coding sequence is TGCGCCAGCAGCCAATGGACAGGGGGGTTCGGGGAGCTGTTTTTT. It codes for CASSQWTGGFGELFF.

J is TRBJ2-7 and V is TRBV11-2, with 7 bases fitting TRBD1. This CDR3 is built from 14 residues. J was trimmed by 2 bases and V by 1 base; bases with no gene match: 2. The germline gives CDR1 SGHAT, CDR2 FQNNGV. Written as DNA, the CDR3 is TGTGCCAGCAGCTTAGGGGGACAGACCTACGAGCAGTACTTC. It specifies CASSLGGQTYEQYF.

This clone turned up a few times. V is TRBV7-9 and J is TRBJ1-4; D remains unclear. The CDR3 has 14 amino acids. The V and J ends lost 1 base and 7 bases respectively, with 10 bases between them. Germline V CDR1 and CDR2: SEHNR, FQNEAQ (reference sequence). CDR3 residues: CASSLGRLGEKLFF. The CDR3 nucleotides read TGTGCCAGCAGCTTAGGCAGGCTTGGTGAAAAACTGTTTTTT. Full variable domain (outside the CDR3, taken from reference TRBV7-9 and TRBJ1-4): DTGVSQNPRHKITKRGQNVTFRCDPISEHNRLYWYRQTLGQGPEFLTYFQNEAQLEKSRLLSDRFSAERPKGSFSTLEIQRTEQGDSAMYLCASSLGRLGEKLFFGSGTQLSVL.

This chain connects TRBV6-6 to TRBJ1-5, with D unresolved. The length of the CDR3 is 14 residues. The germline V and J ends were trimmed by 5 bases and 4 bases, with 12 bases remaining between them. Germline assignment: CDR1 MNHNY and CDR2 SVGAGI (reference sequence). CDR3 in DNA: TGTGCCAGCAGTCGAACGGGGTGGAATCAGCCCCAGCATTTT. Translated, it gives CASSRTGWNQPQHF.

The chain carries TRBV30 and TRBJ2-3; D not certain. CDR3 length: 11 amino acids. Germline assignment: CDR1 GTSNPN and CDR2 SVGIG (reference sequence). The V gene lost 0 bases and the J gene lost 6 bases, with 4 bases spanning the gap. As DNA, the CDR3 is TGTGCCTGGAGTGTATCTGATACGCAGTATTTT. Translating it yields CAWSVSDTQYF. Looking up the rest from reference TRBV30 and TRBJ2-3 gives the full variable domain: SQTIHQWPATLVQPVGSPLSLECTVEGTSNPNLYWYRQAAGRGLQLLFYSVGIGQISSEVPQNLSASRPQDRQFILSSKKLLLSDSGFYLCAWSVSDTQYFGPGTRLTVL.